This TCR beta chain was identified during a study of Graves' ophthalmopathy and Graves' hyperthyroidism. Moderately to severely active ophthalmopathy under 3 months, CAS at least 3, NOSPECS at least 4. CDR3 size: 12 residues. The V end lost 3 bases, the J end lost 7 bases, and 6 bases lay between the germline ends. Germline V gene lookup returns CDR1 MNHEY and CDR2 SVGEGT. TCR beta CDR3 amplification used RNA transcripts. Scientists carried out first-round RT-PCR using HTBI primers and then a second-round multiplex PCR. TCRdb recomputed calls from the multiplex PCR reads with MiXCR, one row per CDR3 protein. The sample gives around 340,000 distinct CDR3 sequences, around a sixth of which show up once; 9% to 15% is in the top ten.

The sequence was obtained from an adult man with Graves' ophthalmopathy. The sample taken for sequencing was peripheral blood. V usage is TRBV6-2 or TRBV6-3 and J usage is TRBJ2-2; no clear D gene. CDR3 residues: CASSYSIGELFF. CDR3 bases: TGTGCCAGCAGTTATTCAATCGGGGAGCTGTTTTTT.